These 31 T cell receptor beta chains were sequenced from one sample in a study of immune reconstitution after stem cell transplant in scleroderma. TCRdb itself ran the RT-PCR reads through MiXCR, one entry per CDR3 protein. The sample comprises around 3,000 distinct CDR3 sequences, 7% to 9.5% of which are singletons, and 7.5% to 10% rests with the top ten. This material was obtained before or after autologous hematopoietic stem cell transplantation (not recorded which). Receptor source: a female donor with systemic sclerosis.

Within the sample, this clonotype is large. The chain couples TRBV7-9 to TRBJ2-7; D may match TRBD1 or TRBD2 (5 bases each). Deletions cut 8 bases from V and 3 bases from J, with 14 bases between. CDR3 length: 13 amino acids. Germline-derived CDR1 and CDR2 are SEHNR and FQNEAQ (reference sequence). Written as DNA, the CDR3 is TGTGCCAGCGGCGACAGCGGACACTACGAGCAGTACTTC. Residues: CASGDSGHYEQYF.

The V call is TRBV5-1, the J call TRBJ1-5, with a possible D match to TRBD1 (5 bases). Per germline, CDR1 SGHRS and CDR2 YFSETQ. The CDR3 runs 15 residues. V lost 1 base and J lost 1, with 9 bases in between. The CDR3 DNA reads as TGCGCCAGCAGCTTGACAGGATTGAGCAATCAGCCCCAGCATTTT. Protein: CASSLTGLSNQPQHF.

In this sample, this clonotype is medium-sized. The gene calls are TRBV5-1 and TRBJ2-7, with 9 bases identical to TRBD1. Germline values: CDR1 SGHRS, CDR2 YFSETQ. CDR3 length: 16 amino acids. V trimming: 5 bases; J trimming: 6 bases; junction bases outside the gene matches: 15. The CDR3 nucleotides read TGCGCCAGCAGGCAAATACCCGGGACAGGGTCGTTCGAGCAGTACTTC. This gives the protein CASRQIPGTGSFEQYF.

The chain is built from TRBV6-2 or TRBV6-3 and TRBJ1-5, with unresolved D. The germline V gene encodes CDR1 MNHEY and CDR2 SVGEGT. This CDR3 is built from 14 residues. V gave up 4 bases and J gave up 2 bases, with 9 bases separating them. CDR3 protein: CASSLGYGNQPQHF. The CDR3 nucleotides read TGTGCCAGCAGTTTAGGGTATGGCAATCAGCCCCAGCATTTT.

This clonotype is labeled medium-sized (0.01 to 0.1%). In nucleotides, the CDR3 is TGCAGTGCCTCACAGCAAGAGACCCAGTACTTC. It codes for CSASQQETQYF. The chain uses TRBV20-1 and TRBJ2-5; D is unclear. V lost 6 bases and J lost 2, with 7 bases in between. The CDR3 consists of 11 residues. CDR1 and CDR2 from the germline V gene are DFQATT and SNEGSKA (reference sequence).

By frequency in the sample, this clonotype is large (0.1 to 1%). This CDR3 reads CAISVWGEGDNEQFF. The CDR3 nucleotides read TGTGCCATCAGTGTTTGGGGGGAGGGGGACAATGAGCAGTTCTTC. J is TRBJ2-1 and V is TRBV10-3, with D maybe TRBD2 (7 bases). V dropped 4 bases and J dropped 5 bases, with 15 bases sitting between them. Germline V gene sequence: CDR1 ENHRY, CDR2 SYGVKD. The CDR3 covers 15 residues.

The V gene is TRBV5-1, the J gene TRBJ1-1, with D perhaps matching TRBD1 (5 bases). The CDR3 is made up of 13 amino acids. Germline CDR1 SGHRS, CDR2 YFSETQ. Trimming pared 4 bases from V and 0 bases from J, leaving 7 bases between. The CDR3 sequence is CASSAGLNTEAFF. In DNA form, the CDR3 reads TGCGCCAGCAGCGCGGGACTGAACACTGAAGCTTTCTTT. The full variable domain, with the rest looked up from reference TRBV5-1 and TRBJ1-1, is KAGVTQTPRYLIKTRGQQVTLSCSPISGHRSVSWYQQTPGQGLQFLFEYFSETQRNKGNFPGRFSGRQFSNSRSEMNVSTLELGDSALYLCASSAGLNTEAFFGQGTRLTVV.

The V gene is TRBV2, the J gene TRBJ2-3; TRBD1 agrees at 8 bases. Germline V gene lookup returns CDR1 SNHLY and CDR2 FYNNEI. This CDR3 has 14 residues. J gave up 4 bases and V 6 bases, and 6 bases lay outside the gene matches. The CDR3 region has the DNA TGTGCCAGCAGGGGGACAGGTTGGGCAGATACGCAGTATTTT. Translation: CASRGTGWADTQYF.

DNA of the CDR3: TGTGCCAGCAGCTTAGGTGGCGGGCAGGGGGCAGGCGAGCAGTACTTC. Encoded protein: CASSLGGGQGAGEQYF. The chain links TRBV7-9 to TRBJ2-7, with 8 positions matching TRBD1. Trimming cost V 1 base and J 6 bases; bases outside gene matches: 11. The CDR3 loop spans 16 amino acids. CDR1 and CDR2 (germline): SEHNR, FQNEAQ (reference sequence).

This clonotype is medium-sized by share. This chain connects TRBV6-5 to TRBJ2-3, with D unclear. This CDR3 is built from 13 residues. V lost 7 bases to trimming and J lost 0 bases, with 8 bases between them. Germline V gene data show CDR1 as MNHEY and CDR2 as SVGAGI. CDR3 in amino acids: CASMGISTDTQYF. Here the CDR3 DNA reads TGTGCCAGCATGGGTATTAGCACAGATACGCAGTATTTT.

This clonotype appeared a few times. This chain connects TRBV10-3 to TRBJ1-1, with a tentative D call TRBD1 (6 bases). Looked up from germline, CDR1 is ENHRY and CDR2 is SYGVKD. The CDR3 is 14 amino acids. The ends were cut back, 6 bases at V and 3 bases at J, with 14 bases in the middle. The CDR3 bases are TGTGCCATCAGGACCAGGGCAGGGGACACTGAAGCTTTCTTT. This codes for CAIRTRAGDTEAFF.

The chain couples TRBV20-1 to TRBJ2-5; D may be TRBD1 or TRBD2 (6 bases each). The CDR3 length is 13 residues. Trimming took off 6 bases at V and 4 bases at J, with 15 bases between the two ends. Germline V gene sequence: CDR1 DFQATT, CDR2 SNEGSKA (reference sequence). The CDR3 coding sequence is TGCAGTGCCGAGAGAGGGGGGCCAGAGACCCAGTACTTC. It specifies CSAERGGPETQYF.

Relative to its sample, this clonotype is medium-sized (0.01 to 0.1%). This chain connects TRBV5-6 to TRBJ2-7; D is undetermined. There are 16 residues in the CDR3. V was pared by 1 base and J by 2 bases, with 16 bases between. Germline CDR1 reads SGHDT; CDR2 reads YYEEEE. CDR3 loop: CASSLLGNNDPYEQYF. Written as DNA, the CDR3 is TGTGCCAGCAGCTTGTTAGGGAACAACGATCCCTACGAGCAGTACTTC. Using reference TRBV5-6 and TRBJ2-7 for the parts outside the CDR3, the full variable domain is DAGVTQSPTHLIKTRGQQVTLRCSPKSGHDTVSWYQQALGQGPQFIFQYYEEEERQRGNFPDRFSGHQFPNYSSELNVNALLLGDSALYLCASSLLGNNDPYEQYFGPGTRLTVT.

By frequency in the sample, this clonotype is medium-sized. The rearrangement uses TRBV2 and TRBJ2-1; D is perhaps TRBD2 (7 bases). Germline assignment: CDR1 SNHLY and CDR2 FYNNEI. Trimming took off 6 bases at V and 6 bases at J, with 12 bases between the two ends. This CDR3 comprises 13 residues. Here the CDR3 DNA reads TGTGCCAGCAGCGGGGGGCCGGGCAATGAGCAGTTCTTC. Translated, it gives CASSGGPGNEQFF.

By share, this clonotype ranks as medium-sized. The CDR3 protein is CSAREGGAIYGYTF. The DNA for the CDR3 is TGCAGTGCTAGAGAAGGGGGCGCAATCTATGGCTACACCTTC. The chain has TRBV20-1 and TRBJ1-2, with 7 bases fitting TRBD1. Germline-derived CDR1 and CDR2 are DFQATT and SNEGSKA (reference sequence). Losses at the gene ends were 0 bases for V and 4 bases for J; bases not matched to a gene: 5. This CDR3 comprises 14 residues.

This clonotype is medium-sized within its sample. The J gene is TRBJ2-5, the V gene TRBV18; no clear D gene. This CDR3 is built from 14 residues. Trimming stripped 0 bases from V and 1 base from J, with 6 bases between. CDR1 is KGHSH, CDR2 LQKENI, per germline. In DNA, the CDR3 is TGTGCCAGCTCACCACCAACCTCCCAAGAGACCCAGTACTTC. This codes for CASSPPTSQETQYF.

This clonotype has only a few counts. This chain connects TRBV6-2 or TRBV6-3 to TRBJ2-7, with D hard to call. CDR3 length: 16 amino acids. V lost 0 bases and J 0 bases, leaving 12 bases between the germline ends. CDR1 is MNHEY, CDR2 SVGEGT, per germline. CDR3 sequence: CASSYSPVWSSYEQYF. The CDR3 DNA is TGTGCCAGCAGTTACTCGCCGGTTTGGAGCTCCTACGAGCAGTACTTC.

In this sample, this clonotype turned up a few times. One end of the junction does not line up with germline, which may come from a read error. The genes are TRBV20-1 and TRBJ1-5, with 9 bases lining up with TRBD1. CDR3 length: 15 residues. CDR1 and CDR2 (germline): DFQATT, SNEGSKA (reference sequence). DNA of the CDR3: TGCAGTGCTGGAGAACAGGGGGCGACGGTTCAGCCCCAGCATTTT. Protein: CSAGEQGATVQPQHF.

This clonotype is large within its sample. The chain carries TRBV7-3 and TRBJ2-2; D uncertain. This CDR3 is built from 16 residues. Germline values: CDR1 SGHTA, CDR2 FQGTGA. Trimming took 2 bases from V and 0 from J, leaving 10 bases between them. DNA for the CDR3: TGTGCCAGCAGCTTAGGTCCGGATGCGAACACCGGGGAGCTGTTTTTT. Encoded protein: CASSLGPDANTGELFF.

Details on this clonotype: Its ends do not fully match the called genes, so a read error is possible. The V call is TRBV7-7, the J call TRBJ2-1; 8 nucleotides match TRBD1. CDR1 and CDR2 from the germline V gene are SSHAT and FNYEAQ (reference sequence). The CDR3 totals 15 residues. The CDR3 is CASSLDETGANEQFF. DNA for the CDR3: TGTGCTAGCAGCTTAGATGAGACAGGGGCCAATGAGCAGTTCTTC.

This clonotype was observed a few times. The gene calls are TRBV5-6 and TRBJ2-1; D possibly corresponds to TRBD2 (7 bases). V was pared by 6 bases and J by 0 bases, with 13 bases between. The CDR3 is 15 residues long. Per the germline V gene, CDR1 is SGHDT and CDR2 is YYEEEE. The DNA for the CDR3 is TGTGCCAGCACCGGGGGGCCCTACTCCTACAATGAGCAGTTCTTC. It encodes CASTGGPYSYNEQFF.

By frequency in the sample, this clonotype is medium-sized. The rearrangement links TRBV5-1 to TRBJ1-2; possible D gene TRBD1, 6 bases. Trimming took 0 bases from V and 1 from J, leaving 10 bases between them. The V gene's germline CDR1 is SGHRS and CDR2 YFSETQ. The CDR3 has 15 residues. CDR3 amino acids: CASSLDLRGNYGYTF. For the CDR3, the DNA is TGCGCCAGCAGCTTGGATCTCAGGGGTAACTATGGCTACACCTTC.

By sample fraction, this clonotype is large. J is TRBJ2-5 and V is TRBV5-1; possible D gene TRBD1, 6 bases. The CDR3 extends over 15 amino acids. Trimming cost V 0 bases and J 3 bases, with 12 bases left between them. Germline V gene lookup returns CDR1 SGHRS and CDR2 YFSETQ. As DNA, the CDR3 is TGCGCCAGCAGCTTGGCCGTGGGGGCAGAAGAGACCCAGTACTTC. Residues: CASSLAVGAEETQYF.

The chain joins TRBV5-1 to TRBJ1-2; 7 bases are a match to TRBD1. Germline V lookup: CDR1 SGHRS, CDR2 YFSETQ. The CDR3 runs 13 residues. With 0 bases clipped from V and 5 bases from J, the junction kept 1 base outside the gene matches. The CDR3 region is CASSLGDSYGYTF. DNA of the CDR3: TGCGCCAGCAGCTTGGGGGACAGTTATGGCTACACCTTC.

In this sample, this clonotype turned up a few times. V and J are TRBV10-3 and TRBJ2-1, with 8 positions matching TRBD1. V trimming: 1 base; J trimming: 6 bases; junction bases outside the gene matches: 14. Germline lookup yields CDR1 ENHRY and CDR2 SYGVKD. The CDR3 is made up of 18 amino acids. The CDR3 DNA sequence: TGTGCCATCAGTGAGTATTCCCCCGGGACAGGCCCCGGCAATGAGCAGTTCTTC. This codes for CAISEYSPGTGPGNEQFF.

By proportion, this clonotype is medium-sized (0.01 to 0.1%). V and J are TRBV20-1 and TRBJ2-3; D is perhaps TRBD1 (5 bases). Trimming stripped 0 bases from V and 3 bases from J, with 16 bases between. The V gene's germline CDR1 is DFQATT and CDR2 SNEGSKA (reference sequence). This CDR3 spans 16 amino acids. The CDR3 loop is CSARDGRTIVTDTQYF. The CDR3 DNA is TGCAGTGCTAGAGATGGTAGGACAATTGTGACAGATACGCAGTATTTT.

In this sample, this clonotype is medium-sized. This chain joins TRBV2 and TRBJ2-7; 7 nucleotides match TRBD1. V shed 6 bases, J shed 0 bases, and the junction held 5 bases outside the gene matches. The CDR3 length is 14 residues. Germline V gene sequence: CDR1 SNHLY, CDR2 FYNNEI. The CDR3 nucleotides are TGTGCCAGCAGCCGGGACAGAGTCTCCTACGAGCAGTACTTC. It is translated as CASSRDRVSYEQYF.

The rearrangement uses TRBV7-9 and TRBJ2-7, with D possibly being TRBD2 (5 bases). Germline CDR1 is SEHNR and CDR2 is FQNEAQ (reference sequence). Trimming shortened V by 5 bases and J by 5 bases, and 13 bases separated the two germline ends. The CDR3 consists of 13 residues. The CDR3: CASSRGEGDEQYF. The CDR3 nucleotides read TGTGCCAGCAGCCGGGGAGAGGGCGACGAGCAGTACTTC.

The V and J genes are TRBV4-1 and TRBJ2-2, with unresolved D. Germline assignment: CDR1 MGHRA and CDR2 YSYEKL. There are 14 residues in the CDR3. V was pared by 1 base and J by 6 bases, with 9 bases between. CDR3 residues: CASSQGLVPGELFF. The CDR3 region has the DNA TGCGCCAGCAGCCAAGGTCTCGTCCCCGGGGAGCTGTTTTTT.

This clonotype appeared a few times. CDR3: CASSRRLQVNEQFF. CDR3 bases: TGTGCCAGCAGTCGGCGGCTACAAGTCAATGAGCAGTTCTTC. The chain employs TRBV12-3 or TRBV12-4 and TRBJ2-1; no definite D call. V was trimmed by 5 bases and J by 6 bases, leaving 14 bases between them. This CDR3 is 14 amino acids long.

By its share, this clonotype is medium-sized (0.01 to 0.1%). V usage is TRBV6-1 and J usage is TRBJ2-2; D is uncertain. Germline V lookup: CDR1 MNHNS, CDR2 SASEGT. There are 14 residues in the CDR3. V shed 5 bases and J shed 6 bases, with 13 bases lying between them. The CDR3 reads CASSPGHGAGELFF. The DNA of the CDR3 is TGTGCCAGCAGTCCGGGCCACGGAGCCGGGGAGCTGTTTTTT.